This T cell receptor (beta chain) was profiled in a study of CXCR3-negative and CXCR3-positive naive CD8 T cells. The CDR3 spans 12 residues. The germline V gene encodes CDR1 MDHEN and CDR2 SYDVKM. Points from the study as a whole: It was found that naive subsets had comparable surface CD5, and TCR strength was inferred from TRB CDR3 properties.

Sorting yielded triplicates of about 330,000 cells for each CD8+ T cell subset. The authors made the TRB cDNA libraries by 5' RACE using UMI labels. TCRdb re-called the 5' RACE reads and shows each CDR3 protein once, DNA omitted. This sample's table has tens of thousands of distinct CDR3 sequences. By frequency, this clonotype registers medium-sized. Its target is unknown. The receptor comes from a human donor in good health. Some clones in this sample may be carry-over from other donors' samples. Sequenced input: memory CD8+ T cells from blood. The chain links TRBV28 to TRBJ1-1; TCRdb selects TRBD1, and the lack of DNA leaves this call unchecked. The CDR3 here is CASKRQGTEAFF.